The clone carrying this T cell receptor (beta chain) was seen only a few times. Its antigen remains unidentified. This entry belongs to a study of response to subunit inactivated influenza vaccine. The CDR3 sequence is 13 residues long. V lost 2 bases, J lost 3 bases, and 7 bases lay in between. Germline CDR1 and CDR2: KGHSH and LQKENI. TCRdb reprocessed the RT-PCR reads with MiXCR, giving one entry per CDR3 protein. The sample has about 570,000 distinct CDR3 sequences, over 9.5% seen once. Study-level findings and limits: Seasonal influenza vaccination, on each occasion, was suggested by the authors to recruit few new T cells.

The chain carries TRBV18 and TRBJ1-1; D call uncertain. The TCR originated in a man aged 50-60 years who received an inactivated influenza vaccine. The source material was PBMCs from blood, sampled on the day of vaccination. The chain's CDR3 is CASSPVQDTEAFF. CDR3 nucleotides: TGTGCCAGCTCACCAGTCCAGGACACTGAAGCTTTCTTT.